This T cell receptor beta chain derives from a study of CD8 T cells in ankylosing spondylitis. TCRdb used MiXCR to reprocess the 5' RACE reads, holding one entry per CDR3 protein. The table has under 170,000 distinct CDR3 sequences, roughly 44% seen once. V was trimmed by 0 bases and J by 0 bases, leaving 8 bases between them. Germline V gene data show CDR1 as DFQATT and CDR2 as SNEGSKA (reference sequence). The CDR3 spans 14 residues. Material for sequencing was synovial fluid, either unsorted or a sorted T cell fraction (not recorded which). The clonotype was recovered from a male donor with ankylosing spondylitis. V gene TRBV20-1 combines with J gene TRBJ2-5; D gene unclear. The CDR3 coding sequence is TGCAGTGCTAGAGATCTTACAGACCAAGAGACCCAGTACTTC. This codes for CSARDLTDQETQYF.